This T cell receptor beta chain was captured in a study of response to subunit inactivated influenza vaccine. Study-wide results and limits: Few new T cells, the authors suggested, are recruited by each seasonal influenza vaccination.

On this clonotype itself: Its antigen remains unidentified.

In TCRdb, the RT-PCR reads were re-called with MiXCR into one record per CDR3 protein. In the table there are just under 550,000 distinct CDR3 sequences, under 25% of which are singletons. From germline, CDR1 is KGHSH and CDR2 LQKENI. CDR3 length: 15 amino acids. Unmatched junction bases numbered 8, after V lost 2 bases and J lost 5 bases. These data also featured in a second study, about T cells expressing NK-cell markers. This second study notes: The cDNA for TCR beta came from 5'RACE template switching with UMIs. Seven of the eight sequenced donors were HCMV-seropositive; one was seronegative.

V is TRBV18 and J is TRBJ2-7; TRBD1 agrees at 8 bases. This receptor was identified in a man between 45 and 60 years old who received an inactivated influenza vaccine. Source: CD4+ T cells sorted from PBMCs, taken 11 to 12 days after vaccination. CDR3: CASSPRVRGLDEQYF. DNA for the CDR3: TGTGCCAGCTCACCAAGGGTCAGGGGGCTGGACGAGCAGTACTTC.